These T cell receptor beta chains were read from a single sample in a study of regulatory T cells in long-lasting Graves disease. TCRdb called the multiplex PCR reads again in MiXCR, with one record for every CDR3 protein. Among some 440,000 distinct CDR3 sequences listed, roughly 20% were seen once. Sequenced here: peripheral blood mononuclear cells (PBMCs), sampled when the disease was refractory, from a patient treated with antithyroid drugs. These receptor sequences come from a female donor with Graves disease. Both conserved end residues are part of each CDR3. D genes are given only for firm matches. The listing skips clone size in some rows; elsewhere it reads once, few, many or a size class.

J gene: TRBJ2-5
V gene: TRBV7-9
D gene: NA
clone size: many
CDR3 protein: CASSPLRGQETQYF
CDR3 DNA: TGTGCCAGCAGCCCGCTCAGGGGCCAAGAGACCCAGTACTTC

J gene: TRBJ2-7
V gene: TRBV7-3
D gene: NA
clone size: NA
CDR3 protein: CASSPGTGSPYEQYF
CDR3 DNA: TGTGCCAGCAGTCCCGGGACTGGGAGCCCCTACGAGCAGTACTTC

J gene: TRBJ2-7
V gene: TRBV28
D gene: TRBD1
clone size: many
CDR3 protein: CASSSRGFSTYEQYF
CDR3 DNA: TGTGCCAGCAGTAGCAGGGGGTTTAGCACCTACGAGCAGTACTTC

J gene: TRBJ1-5
V gene: TRBV7-2
D gene: TRBD1
clone size: few
CDR3 protein: CASSPGGTETQPQHF
CDR3 DNA: TGTGCCAGCAGCCCAGGCGGGACAGAAACCCAGCCCCAGCATTTT

J gene: TRBJ2-7
V gene: TRBV20-1
D gene: TRBD2
clone size: NA
CDR3 protein: CSARDHTSGYYEQYF
CDR3 DNA: TGCAGTGCTAGAGATCACACTAGCGGATACTACGAGCAGTACTTC

J gene: TRBJ2-5
V gene: TRBV28
D gene: TRBD1
clone size: many
CDR3 protein: CASSLQGTGARKTQYF
CDR3 DNA: TGTGCCAGCAGTTTACAAGGGACAGGGGCGAGGAAGACCCAGTACTTC

J gene: TRBJ2-5
V gene: TRBV24-1
D gene: NA
clone size: many
CDR3 protein: CATSHGANQETQYF
CDR3 DNA: TGTGCCACCAGTCATGGGGCTAACCAAGAGACCCAGTACTTC

J gene: TRBJ1-1
V gene: TRBV28
D gene: NA
clone size: many
CDR3 protein: CASSPWSGMNTEAFF
CDR3 DNA: TGTGCCAGCAGTCCTTGGTCCGGCATGAACACTGAAGCTTTCTTT

J gene: TRBJ2-5
V gene: TRBV3-1
D gene: NA
clone size: many
CDR3 protein: CASSQDAIAKTQYF
CDR3 DNA: TGTGCCAGCAGCCAAGATGCGATAGCGAAGACCCAGTACTTC

J gene: TRBJ1-1
V gene: TRBV29-1
D gene: NA
clone size: many
CDR3 protein: CSVGFGGDTEAFF
CDR3 DNA: TGCAGCGTTGGTTTCGGAGGGGACACTGAAGCTTTCTTT

J gene: TRBJ1-5
V gene: TRBV6-2/TRBV6-3
D gene: TRBD1
clone size: NA
CDR3 protein: CASRDRGFNQPQHF
CDR3 DNA: TGTGCCAGCAGGGACAGGGGGTTTAATCAGCCCCAGCATTTT

J gene: TRBJ2-5
V gene: TRBV27
D gene: NA
clone size: many
CDR3 protein: CASSPTTKETQYF
CDR3 DNA: TGTGCCAGCAGTCCAACTACGAAAGAGACCCAGTACTTC

J gene: TRBJ1-3
V gene: TRBV28
D gene: NA
clone size: NA
CDR3 protein: CASRNQGSLSGNTIYF
CDR3 DNA: TGTGCCAGCAGAAACCAGGGATCACTCTCTGGAAACACCATATATTTT

J gene: TRBJ1-2
V gene: TRBV12-3/TRBV12-4
D gene: TRBD1
clone size: many
CDR3 protein: CASSWYRGGYTF
CDR3 DNA: TGTGCCAGCAGTTGGTACAGGGGAGGCTACACCTTC

J gene: TRBJ1-1
V gene: TRBV6-2/TRBV6-3
D gene: NA
clone size: many
CDR3 protein: CASSYARYTEAFF
CDR3 DNA: TGTGCCAGCAGTTACGCCAGATACACTGAAGCTTTCTTT

J gene: TRBJ1-4
V gene: TRBV4-1
D gene: NA
clone size: NA
CDR3 protein: CASSQVWQGDEKLFF
CDR3 DNA: TGCGCCAGCAGCCAAGTCTGGCAGGGTGACGAAAAACTGTTTTTT

J gene: TRBJ2-2
V gene: TRBV6-9
D gene: NA
clone size: NA
CDR3 protein: CASSLQYGELFF
CDR3 DNA: TGTGCCAGCAGTTTACAATACGGGGAGCTGTTTTTT

J gene: TRBJ2-7
V gene: TRBV20-1
D gene: TRBD1
clone size: NA
CDR3 protein: CSARPTGTYEQYF
CDR3 DNA: TGCAGTGCCCGCCCGACAGGGACCTACGAGCAGTACTTC

J gene: TRBJ2-5
V gene: TRBV12-3/TRBV12-4
D gene: NA
clone size: many
CDR3 protein: CASARRGLDQETQYF
CDR3 DNA: TGTGCCAGCGCCCGCAGGGGACTCGACCAAGAGACCCAGTACTTC

J gene: TRBJ2-2
V gene: TRBV7-2
D gene: NA
clone size: NA
CDR3 protein: CASSPDRLVSGELFF
CDR3 DNA: TGTGCCAGCAGCCCCGACCGCCTAGTGTCCGGGGAGCTGTTTTTT

J gene: TRBJ1-6
V gene: TRBV7-9
D gene: TRBD1
clone size: few
CDR3 protein: CASSGQGDSPLHF
CDR3 DNA: TGTGCCAGCAGTGGACAGGGGGATTCACCCCTCCACTTT

J gene: TRBJ2-7
V gene: TRBV19
D gene: TRBD1
clone size: NA
CDR3 protein: CASSPDRGQYEQYF
CDR3 DNA: TGTGCCAGTAGTCCGGACAGGGGGCAATACGAGCAGTACTTC

J gene: TRBJ2-7
V gene: TRBV11-1
D gene: TRBD1
clone size: few
CDR3 protein: CASSYPGQGTSYEQYF
CDR3 DNA: TGTGCCAGCAGCTACCCGGGACAGGGTACCTCCTACGAGCAGTACTTC

J gene: TRBJ2-2
V gene: TRBV24-1
D gene: TRBD2
clone size: few
CDR3 protein: CATSDRASGPGELFF
CDR3 DNA: TGTGCCACCAGTGATAGGGCTAGCGGGCCCGGGGAGCTGTTTTTT

J gene: TRBJ2-4
V gene: TRBV28
D gene: NA
clone size: NA
CDR3 protein: CASSTLGAAKNIQYF
CDR3 DNA: TGTGCCAGCAGTACCCTGGGGGCAGCCAAAAACATTCAGTACTTC

J gene: TRBJ2-7
V gene: TRBV7-9
D gene: TRBD1
clone size: NA
CDR3 protein: CAGSLPTPGTGGYEQYF
CDR3 DNA: TGTGCCGGCAGCTTACCCACTCCCGGGACAGGGGGGTACGAGCAGTACTTC

J gene: TRBJ2-7
V gene: TRBV27
D gene: NA
clone size: many
CDR3 protein: CASSLAGPGIFSYEQYF
CDR3 DNA: TGTGCCAGCAGTTTAGCGGGGCCAGGTATCTTCTCCTACGAGCAGTACTTC

J gene: TRBJ1-5
V gene: TRBV28
D gene: NA
clone size: many
CDR3 protein: CASSTQGGSQPQHF
CDR3 DNA: TGTGCCAGCAGCACCCAAGGGGGGAGTCAGCCCCAGCATTTT

J gene: TRBJ2-5
V gene: TRBV28
D gene: NA
clone size: many
CDR3 protein: CASSFGEPDQETQYF
CDR3 DNA: TGTGCCAGCAGTTTCGGAGAGCCGGACCAAGAGACCCAGTACTTC

J gene: TRBJ2-2
V gene: TRBV29-1
D gene: NA
clone size: NA
CDR3 protein: CSVGTIRTGELFF
CDR3 DNA: TGCAGCGTTGGAACAATTCGAACCGGGGAGCTGTTTTTT

J gene: TRBJ1-4
V gene: TRBV30
D gene: NA
clone size: NA
CDR3 protein: CAWSAGWANEKLFF
CDR3 DNA: TGTGCCTGGAGTGCAGGGTGGGCTAATGAAAAACTGTTTTTT

J gene: TRBJ1-6
V gene: TRBV14
D gene: NA
clone size: NA
CDR3 protein: CASSQKTRNSPLHF
CDR3 DNA: TGTGCCAGCAGCCAAAAAACCAGAAATTCACCCCTCCACTTT

J gene: TRBJ2-4
V gene: TRBV12-3/TRBV12-4
D gene: NA
clone size: many
CDR3 protein: CASSSPRGPAKNIQYF
CDR3 DNA: TGTGCCAGCAGTTCGCCGAGGGGCCCAGCCAAAAACATTCAGTACTTC

J gene: TRBJ2-7
V gene: TRBV11-2
D gene: NA
clone size: many
CDR3 protein: CASSLGGRSSYEQYF
CDR3 DNA: TGTGCCAGCAGCTTAGGTGGACGGAGCTCCTACGAGCAGTACTTC

J gene: TRBJ2-1
V gene: TRBV24-1
D gene: NA
clone size: once
CDR3 protein: CATSDSNGKTDRGQFF
CDR3 DNA: TGTGCCACCAGTGACTCAAACGGGAAAACCGACCGGGGGCAGTTCTTC

J gene: TRBJ2-7
V gene: TRBV7-9
D gene: NA
clone size: NA
CDR3 protein: CASSLKGGSALDEQYF
CDR3 DNA: TGTGCCAGCAGCTTGAAAGGGGGTTCGGCGCTTGACGAGCAGTACTTC

J gene: TRBJ2-1
V gene: TRBV28
D gene: NA
clone size: NA
CDR3 protein: CASSLYDNEQFF
CDR3 DNA: TGTGCCAGCAGTTTATACGACAATGAGCAGTTCTTC

J gene: TRBJ2-2
V gene: TRBV5-1
D gene: TRBD1
clone size: few
CDR3 protein: CASSSGTGPGELFF
CDR3 DNA: TGCGCCAGCAGCTCCGGGACAGGGCCCGGGGAGCTGTTTTTT

J gene: TRBJ1-1
V gene: TRBV5-1
D gene: NA
clone size: few
CDR3 protein: CASSLLPGQDVGTEAFF
CDR3 DNA: TGCGCCAGCAGCTTGTTGCCAGGGCAAGACGTCGGTACTGAAGCTTTCTTT

J gene: TRBJ1-1
V gene: TRBV24-1
D gene: NA
clone size: many
CDR3 protein: CATRTAGGTEAFF
CDR3 DNA: TGTGCCACCAGGACGGCGGGTGGGACTGAAGCTTTCTTT

J gene: TRBJ1-5
V gene: TRBV28
D gene: NA
clone size: few
CDR3 protein: CASSPGGVSNQPQHF
CDR3 DNA: TGTGCCAGCAGTCCCGGGGGGGTTAGCAATCAGCCCCAGCATTTT

J gene: TRBJ2-7
V gene: TRBV28
D gene: TRBD1
clone size: NA
CDR3 protein: CASSRQGWVYEQYF
CDR3 DNA: TGTGCCAGCAGCCGACAGGGATGGGTATACGAGCAGTACTTC

J gene: TRBJ1-5
V gene: TRBV10-2
D gene: NA
clone size: many
CDR3 protein: CASSESRPNQPQHF
CDR3 DNA: TGCGCCAGCAGTGAGTCCAGGCCAAATCAGCCCCAGCATTTT

J gene: TRBJ1-4
V gene: TRBV4-3
D gene: NA
clone size: few
CDR3 protein: CASSQEAVGGAANEKLFF
CDR3 DNA: TGCGCCAGCAGCCAAGAAGCCGTTGGGGGAGCGGCTAATGAAAAACTGTTTTTT

J gene: TRBJ2-3
V gene: TRBV2
D gene: TRBD2
clone size: few
CDR3 protein: CASRETSGGPLGTDTQYF
CDR3 DNA: TGTGCCAGCAGAGAGACTAGCGGAGGGCCTCTTGGCACAGATACGCAGTATTTT

J gene: TRBJ2-4
V gene: TRBV2
D gene: NA
clone size: many
CDR3 protein: CATIAKNIQYF
CDR3 DNA: TGTGCCACAATAGCCAAAAACATTCAGTACTTC

J gene: TRBJ2-5
V gene: TRBV6-1
D gene: TRBD1
clone size: many
CDR3 protein: CASSLDRGSETQYF
CDR3 DNA: TGTGCCAGCAGTCTGGACAGGGGGTCGGAGACCCAGTACTTC

J gene: TRBJ2-7
V gene: TRBV30
D gene: NA
clone size: NA
CDR3 protein: CAWRYSGGTYEQYF
CDR3 DNA: TGTGCCTGGAGATATAGTGGCGGAACCTACGAGCAGTACTTC

J gene: TRBJ2-1
V gene: TRBV24-1
D gene: TRBD2
clone size: NA
CDR3 protein: CATSDPGTSGEAVNEQFF
CDR3 DNA: TGTGCCACCAGTGACCCCGGGACTAGCGGGGAGGCGGTGAATGAGCAGTTCTTC

J gene: TRBJ2-7
V gene: TRBV11-2
D gene: TRBD2
clone size: many
CDR3 protein: CASRGLAVKRAYEQYF
CDR3 DNA: TGTGCCAGCAGAGGACTAGCGGTTAAACGGGCCTACGAGCAGTACTTC